This TCR beta chain was obtained from a study of blood T cell repertoires in COVID-19. The assay was immunoSEQ multiplex PCR, and TCRdb's table has in-frame clones only and misses some. The sample lists about 64,000 clones, under 95% occurring once. The germline V gene encodes CDR1 SGHRS and CDR2 YFSETQ. V dropped 4 bases and J dropped 0 bases, with 10 bases sitting between them. This CDR3 spans 15 amino acids. Sequencing was performed on peripheral blood. The clonotype comes from a human donor in a cohort sampled during active COVID-19. This chain links TRBV5-1 with TRBJ2-2; D is ambiguous. DNA for the CDR3: TGCGCCAGCAGCCCCCTGACACCGAACACCGGGGAGCTGTTTTTT. Amino acids: CASSPLTPNTGELFF. Variable domain in full (rest from reference TRBV5-1 and TRBJ2-2): KAGVTQTPRYLIKTRGQQVTLSCSPISGHRSVSWYQQTPGQGLQFLFEYFSETQRNKGNFPGRFSGRQFSNSRSEMNVSTLELGDSALYLCASSPLTPNTGELFFGEGSRLTVL.